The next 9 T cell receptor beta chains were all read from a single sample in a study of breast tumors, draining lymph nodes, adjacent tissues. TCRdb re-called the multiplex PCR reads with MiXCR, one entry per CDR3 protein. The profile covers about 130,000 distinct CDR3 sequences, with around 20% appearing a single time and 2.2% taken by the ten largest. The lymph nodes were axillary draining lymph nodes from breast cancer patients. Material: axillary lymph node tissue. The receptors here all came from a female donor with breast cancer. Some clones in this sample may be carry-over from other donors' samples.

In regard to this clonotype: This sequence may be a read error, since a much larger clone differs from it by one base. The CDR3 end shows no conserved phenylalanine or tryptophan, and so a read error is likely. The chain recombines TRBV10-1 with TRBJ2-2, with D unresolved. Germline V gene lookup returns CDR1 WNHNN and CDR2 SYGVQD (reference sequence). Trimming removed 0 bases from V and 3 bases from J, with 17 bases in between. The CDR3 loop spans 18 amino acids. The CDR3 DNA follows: TGCGCCAGCAGTGAGTCGATAGGCAGCCCGACGGACACCGGGGAGCTGTTTCTT. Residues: CASSESIGSPTDTGELFL.

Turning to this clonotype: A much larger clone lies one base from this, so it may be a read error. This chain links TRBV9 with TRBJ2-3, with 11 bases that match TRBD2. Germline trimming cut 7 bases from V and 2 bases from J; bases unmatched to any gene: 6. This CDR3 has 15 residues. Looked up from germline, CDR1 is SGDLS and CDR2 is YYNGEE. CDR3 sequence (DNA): TGTGCCAGCTGTAGCGGGAGGGCCGACACAGATACGCAGTATTTT. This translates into CASCSGRADTDTQYF.

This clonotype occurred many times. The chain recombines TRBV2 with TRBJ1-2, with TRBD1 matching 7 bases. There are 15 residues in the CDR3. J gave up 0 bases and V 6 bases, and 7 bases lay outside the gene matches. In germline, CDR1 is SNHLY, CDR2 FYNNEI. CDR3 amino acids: CASRLEGGSNYGYTF. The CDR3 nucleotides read TGTGCCAGCAGGCTTGAAGGGGGCTCTAACTATGGCTACACCTTC.

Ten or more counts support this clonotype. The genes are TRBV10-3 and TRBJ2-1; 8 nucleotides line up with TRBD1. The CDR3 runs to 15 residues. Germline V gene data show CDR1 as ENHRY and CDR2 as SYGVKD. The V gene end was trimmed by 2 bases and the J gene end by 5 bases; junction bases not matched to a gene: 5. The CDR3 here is CAISEGQGSNNEQFF. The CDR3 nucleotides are TGTGCCATCAGTGAGGGACAGGGCAGCAACAATGAGCAGTTCTTC.

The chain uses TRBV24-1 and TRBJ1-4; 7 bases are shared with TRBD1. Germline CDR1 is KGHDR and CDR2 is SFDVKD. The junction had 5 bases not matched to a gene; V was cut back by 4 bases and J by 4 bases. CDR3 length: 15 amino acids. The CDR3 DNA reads TGTGCCACCAGTGAGTGGGACAGCCTTAATGAAAAACTGTTTTTT. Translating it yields CATSEWDSLNEKLFF.

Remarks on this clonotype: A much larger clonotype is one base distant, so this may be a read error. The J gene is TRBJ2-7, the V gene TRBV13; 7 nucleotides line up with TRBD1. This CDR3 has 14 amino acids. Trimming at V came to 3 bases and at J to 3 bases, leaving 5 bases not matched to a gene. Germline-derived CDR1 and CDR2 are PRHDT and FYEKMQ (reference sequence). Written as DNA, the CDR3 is TGTGCCAGCAGCTTCGGGGACAGTGGCTACGAGCAGTACTTC. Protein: CASSFGDSGYEQYF.

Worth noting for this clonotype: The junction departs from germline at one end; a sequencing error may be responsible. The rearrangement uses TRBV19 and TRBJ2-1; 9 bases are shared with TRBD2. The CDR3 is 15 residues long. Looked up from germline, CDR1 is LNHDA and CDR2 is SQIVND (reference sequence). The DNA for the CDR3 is TGTGCCAGTAGCCTAGCGGGAAGCTCCTACAATGAGCAGCTCTTC. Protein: CASSLAGSSYNEQLF.

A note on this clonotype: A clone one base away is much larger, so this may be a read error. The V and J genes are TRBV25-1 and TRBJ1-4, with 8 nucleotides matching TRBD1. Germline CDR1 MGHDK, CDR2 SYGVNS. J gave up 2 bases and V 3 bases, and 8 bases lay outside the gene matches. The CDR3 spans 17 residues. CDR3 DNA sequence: TGTGCCAGCAGTGACATGACAGGGGAGGTCACTAATGAAAAACTGTTTTTT. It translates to CASSDMTGEVTNEKLFF.

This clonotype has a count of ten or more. The CDR3 nucleotides read TGTGCCAGCAGTTTTTCCGGGACGGTCACCTACGAGCAGTACTTC. Translating gives CASSFSGTVTYEQYF. The chain has TRBV27 and TRBJ2-7; the D gene could be TRBD1 or TRBD2 (5 bases each). Germline CDR1 is MNHEY and CDR2 is SMNVEV (reference sequence). With 3 bases removed from V and 2 bases from J, the gap between germline ends came to 14 bases. The CDR3 loop spans 15 amino acids.